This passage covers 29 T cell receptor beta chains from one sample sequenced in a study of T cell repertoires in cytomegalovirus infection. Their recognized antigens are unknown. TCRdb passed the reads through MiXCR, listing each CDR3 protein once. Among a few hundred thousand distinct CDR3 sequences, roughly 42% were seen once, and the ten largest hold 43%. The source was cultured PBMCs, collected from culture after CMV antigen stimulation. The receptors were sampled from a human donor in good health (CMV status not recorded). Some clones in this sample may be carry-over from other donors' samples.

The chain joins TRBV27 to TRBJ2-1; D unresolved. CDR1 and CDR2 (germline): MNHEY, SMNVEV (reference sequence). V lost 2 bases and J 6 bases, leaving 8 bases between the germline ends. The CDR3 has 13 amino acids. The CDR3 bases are TGTGCCAGCAGTTTAAGTCTAGGCAATGAGCAGTTCTTC. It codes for CASSLSLGNEQFF.

The CDR3 sequence is CASSPGWGQETQYF. CDR3 coding DNA: TGTGCCAGCAGCCCAGGGTGGGGCCAAGAGACCCAGTACTTC. The V and J genes are TRBV7-4 and TRBJ2-5; a possible D gene is TRBD1 (5 bases). Trimming left V 5 bases short and J 1 base short, with 11 bases between. Germline assignment: CDR1 SGHVT and CDR2 SQSDAQ. This CDR3 contains 14 residues.

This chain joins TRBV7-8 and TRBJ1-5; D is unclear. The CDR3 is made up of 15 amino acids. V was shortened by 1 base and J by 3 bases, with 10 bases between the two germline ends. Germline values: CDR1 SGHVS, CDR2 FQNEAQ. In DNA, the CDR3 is TGTGCCAGCAGCTTAGGGAGTCATACCAATCAGCCCCAGCATTTT. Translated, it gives CASSLGSHTNQPQHF.

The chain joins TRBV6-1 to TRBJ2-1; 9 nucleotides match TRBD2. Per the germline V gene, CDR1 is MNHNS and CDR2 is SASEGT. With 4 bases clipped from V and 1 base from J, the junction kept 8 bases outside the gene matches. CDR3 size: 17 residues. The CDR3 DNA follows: TGTGCCAGCAGTGGACTAGGGACTAGCCCTTCCTACAATGAGCAGTTCTTC. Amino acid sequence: CASSGLGTSPSYNEQFF.

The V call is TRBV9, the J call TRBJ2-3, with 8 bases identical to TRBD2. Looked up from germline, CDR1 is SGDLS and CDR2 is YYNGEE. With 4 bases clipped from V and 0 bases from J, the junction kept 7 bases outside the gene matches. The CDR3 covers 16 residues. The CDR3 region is CASSKGLGLSTDTQYF. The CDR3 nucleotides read TGTGCCAGCAGCAAGGGACTAGGACTAAGCACAGATACGCAGTATTTT.

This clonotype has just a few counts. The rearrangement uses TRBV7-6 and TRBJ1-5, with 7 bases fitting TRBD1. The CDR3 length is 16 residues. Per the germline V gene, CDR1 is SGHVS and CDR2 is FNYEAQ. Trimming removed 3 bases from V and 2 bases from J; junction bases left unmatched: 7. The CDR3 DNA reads TGTGCCAGCAGCTTGAGGGGGCCAGGTGGCAATCAGCCCCAGCATTTT. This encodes CASSLRGPGGNQPQHF. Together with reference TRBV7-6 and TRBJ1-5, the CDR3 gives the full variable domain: GAGVSQSPRYKVTKRGQDVALRCDPISGHVSLYWYRQALGQGPEFLTYFNYEAQQDKSGLPNDRFSAERPEGSISTLTIQRTEQRDSAMYRCASSLRGPGGNQPQHFGDGTRLSIL.

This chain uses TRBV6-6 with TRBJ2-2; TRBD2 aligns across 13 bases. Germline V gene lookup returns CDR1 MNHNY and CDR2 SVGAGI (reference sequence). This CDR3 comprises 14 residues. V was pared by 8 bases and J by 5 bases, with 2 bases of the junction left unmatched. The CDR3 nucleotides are TGTGCCAGCCTGGGACTAGCGGGGACCGGGGAGCTGTTTTTT. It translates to CASLGLAGTGELFF.

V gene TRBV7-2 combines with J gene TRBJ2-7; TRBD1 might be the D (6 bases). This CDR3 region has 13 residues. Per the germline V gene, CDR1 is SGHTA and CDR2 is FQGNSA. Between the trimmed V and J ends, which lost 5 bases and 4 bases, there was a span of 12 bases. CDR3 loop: CASSQRQEYEQYF. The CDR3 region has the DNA TGTGCCAGCAGCCAGAGACAGGAGTACGAGCAGTACTTC.

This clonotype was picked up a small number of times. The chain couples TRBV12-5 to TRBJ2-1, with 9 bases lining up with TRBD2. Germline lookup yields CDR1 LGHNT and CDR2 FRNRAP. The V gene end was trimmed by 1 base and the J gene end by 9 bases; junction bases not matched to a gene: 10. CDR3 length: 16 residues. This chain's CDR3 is CASGLGLAVALGEQFF. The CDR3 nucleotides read TGTGCTAGTGGTTTGGGACTAGCGGTAGCCCTGGGTGAGCAGTTCTTC.

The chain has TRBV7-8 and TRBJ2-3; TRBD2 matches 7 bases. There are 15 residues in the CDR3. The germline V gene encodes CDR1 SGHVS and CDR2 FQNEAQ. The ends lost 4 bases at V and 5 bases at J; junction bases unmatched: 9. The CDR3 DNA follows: TGTGCCAGCAGCTCCCGCCGAGGGGAGGGAGATACGCAGTATTTT. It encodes CASSSRRGEGDTQYF.

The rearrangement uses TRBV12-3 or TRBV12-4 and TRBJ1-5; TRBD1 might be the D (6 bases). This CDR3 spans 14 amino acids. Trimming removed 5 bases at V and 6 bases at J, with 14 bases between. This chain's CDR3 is CASSIPGEIQPQHF. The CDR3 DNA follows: TGTGCCAGCAGTATCCCAGGGGAGATTCAGCCCCAGCATTTT.

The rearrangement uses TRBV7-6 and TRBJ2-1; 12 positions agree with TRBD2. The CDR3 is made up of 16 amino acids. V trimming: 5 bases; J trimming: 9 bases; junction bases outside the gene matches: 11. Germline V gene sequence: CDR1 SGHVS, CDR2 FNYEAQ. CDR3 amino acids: CASSPRTSGNVIEQFF. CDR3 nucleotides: TGTGCCAGCAGCCCGCGGACTAGCGGGAACGTTATTGAGCAGTTCTTC.

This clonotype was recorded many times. The CDR3 sequence is CASSLGGPQETQYF. As DNA, the CDR3 is TGTGCCAGCAGCTTAGGGGGACCCCAAGAGACCCAGTACTTC. The chain uses TRBV7-8 and TRBJ2-5; D is perhaps TRBD1 or TRBD2 (5 bases each). This CDR3 has 14 residues. V was clipped by 1 base and J by 1 base, with 7 bases between them. Germline CDR1 reads SGHVS; CDR2 reads FQNEAQ.

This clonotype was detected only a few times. CDR3 region: CASSSQGMEQFF. As DNA, the CDR3 is TGTGCCAGCAGCTCACAGGGGATGGAGCAGTTCTTC. This chain uses TRBV7-2 with TRBJ2-1, with 7 nucleotides matching TRBD1. The CDR3 loop spans 12 amino acids. Germline assignment: CDR1 SGHTA and CDR2 FQGNSA. The J segment lost 10 bases and the V segment lost 4 bases, leaving 4 bases of the junction unmatched.

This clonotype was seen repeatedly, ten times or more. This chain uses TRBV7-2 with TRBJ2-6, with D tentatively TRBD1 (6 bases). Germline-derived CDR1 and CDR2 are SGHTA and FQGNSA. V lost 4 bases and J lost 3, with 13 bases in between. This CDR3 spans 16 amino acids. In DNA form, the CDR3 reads TGTGCCAGCAGCTACACCGGGACACTTGGGGCCAACGTCCTGACTTTC. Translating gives CASSYTGTLGANVLTF.

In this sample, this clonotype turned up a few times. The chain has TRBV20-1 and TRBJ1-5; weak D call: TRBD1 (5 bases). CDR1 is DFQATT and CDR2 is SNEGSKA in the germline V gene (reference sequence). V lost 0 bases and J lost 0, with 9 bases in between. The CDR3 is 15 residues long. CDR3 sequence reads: CSARDPTDSNQPQHF. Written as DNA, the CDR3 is TGCAGTGCTAGAGATCCGACAGATAGCAATCAGCCCCAGCATTTT.

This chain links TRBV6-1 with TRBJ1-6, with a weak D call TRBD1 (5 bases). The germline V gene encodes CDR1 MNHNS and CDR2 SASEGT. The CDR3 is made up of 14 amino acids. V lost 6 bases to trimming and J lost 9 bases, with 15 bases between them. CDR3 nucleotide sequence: TGTGCCAGCAGGAGCGGACAAATCGGTTCACCCCTCCACTTT. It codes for CASRSGQIGSPLHF.

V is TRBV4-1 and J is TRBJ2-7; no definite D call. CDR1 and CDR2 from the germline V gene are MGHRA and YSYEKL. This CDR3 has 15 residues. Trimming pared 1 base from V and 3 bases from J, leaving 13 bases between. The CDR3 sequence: CASSQGPPLIYEQYF. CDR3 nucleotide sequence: TGCGCCAGCAGCCAAGGCCCTCCACTTATCTACGAGCAGTACTTC.

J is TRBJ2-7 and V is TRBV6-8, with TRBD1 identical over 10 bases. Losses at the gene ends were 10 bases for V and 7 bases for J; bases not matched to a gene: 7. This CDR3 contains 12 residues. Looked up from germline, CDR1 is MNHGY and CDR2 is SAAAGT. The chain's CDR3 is CAIGQGEREQYF. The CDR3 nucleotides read TGTGCCATCGGACAGGGGGAGAGGGAGCAGTACTTC.

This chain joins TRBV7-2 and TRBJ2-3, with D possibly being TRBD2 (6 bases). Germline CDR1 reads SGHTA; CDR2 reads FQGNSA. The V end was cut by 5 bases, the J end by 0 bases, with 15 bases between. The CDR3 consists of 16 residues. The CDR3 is CASSPTRGSSTDTQYF. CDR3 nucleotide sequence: TGTGCCAGCAGCCCGACCCGGGGGAGTAGCACAGATACGCAGTATTTT.

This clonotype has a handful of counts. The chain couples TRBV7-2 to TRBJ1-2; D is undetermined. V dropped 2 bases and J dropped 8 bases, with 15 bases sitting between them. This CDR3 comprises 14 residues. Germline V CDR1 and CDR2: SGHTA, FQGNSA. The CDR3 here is CASSLRVRFQGYTF. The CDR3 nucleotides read TGTGCCAGCAGCTTAAGAGTAAGATTCCAAGGCTACACCTTC.

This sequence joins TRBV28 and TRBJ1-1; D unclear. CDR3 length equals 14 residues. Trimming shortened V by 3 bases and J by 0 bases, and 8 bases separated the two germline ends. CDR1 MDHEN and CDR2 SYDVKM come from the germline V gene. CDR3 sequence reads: CASSFRPLNTEAFF. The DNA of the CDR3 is TGTGCCAGCAGTTTCCGGCCGTTGAACACTGAAGCTTTCTTT.

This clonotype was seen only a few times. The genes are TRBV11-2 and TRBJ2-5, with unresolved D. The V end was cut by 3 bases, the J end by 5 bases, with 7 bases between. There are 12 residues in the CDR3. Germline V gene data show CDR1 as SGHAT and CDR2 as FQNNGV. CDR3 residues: CASSFDWETQYF. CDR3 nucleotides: TGTGCCAGCAGCTTTGACTGGGAGACCCAGTACTTC. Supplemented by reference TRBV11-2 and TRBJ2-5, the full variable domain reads EAGVAQSPRYKIIEKRQSVAFWCNPISGHATLYWYQQILGQGPKLLIQFQNNGVVDDSQLPKDRFSAERLKGVDSTLKIQPAKLEDSAVYLCASSFDWETQYFGPGTRLLVL.

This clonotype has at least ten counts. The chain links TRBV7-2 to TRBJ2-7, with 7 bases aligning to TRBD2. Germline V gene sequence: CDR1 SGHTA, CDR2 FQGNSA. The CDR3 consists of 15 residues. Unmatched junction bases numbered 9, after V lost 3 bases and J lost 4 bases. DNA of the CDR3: TGTGCCAGCAGCTTTTTCGGGACTACGGGTTACGAGCAGTACTTC. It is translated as CASSFFGTTGYEQYF.

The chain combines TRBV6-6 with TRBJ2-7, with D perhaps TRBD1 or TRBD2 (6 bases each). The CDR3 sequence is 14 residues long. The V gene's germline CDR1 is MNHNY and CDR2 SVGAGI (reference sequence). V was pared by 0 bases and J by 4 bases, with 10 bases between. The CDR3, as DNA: TGTGCCAGCAGTTACTCCGGGGGCGAATACGAGCAGTACTTC. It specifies CASSYSGGEYEQYF.

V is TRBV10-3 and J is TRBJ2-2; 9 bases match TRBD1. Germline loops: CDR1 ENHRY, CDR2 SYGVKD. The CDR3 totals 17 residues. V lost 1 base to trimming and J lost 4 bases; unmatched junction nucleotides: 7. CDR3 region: CAISELDRGRSTGELFF. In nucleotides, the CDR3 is TGTGCCATCAGTGAGTTGGACAGGGGAAGGTCCACCGGGGAGCTGTTTTTT.

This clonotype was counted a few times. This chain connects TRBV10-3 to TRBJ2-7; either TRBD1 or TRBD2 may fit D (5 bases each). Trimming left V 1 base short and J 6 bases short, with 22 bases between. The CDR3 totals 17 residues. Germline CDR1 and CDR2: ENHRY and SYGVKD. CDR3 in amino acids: CAISEWGPGRGRSEQYF. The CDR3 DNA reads TGTGCCATCAGTGAGTGGGGACCAGGGAGAGGACGGTCCGAGCAGTACTTC.

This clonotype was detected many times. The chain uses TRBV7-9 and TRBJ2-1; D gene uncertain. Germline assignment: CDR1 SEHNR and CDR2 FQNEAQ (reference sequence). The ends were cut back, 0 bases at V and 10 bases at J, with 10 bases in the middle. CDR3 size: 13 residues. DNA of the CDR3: TGTGCCAGCAGCTTAGCGCTTGACTCGGAGCAGTTCTTC. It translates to CASSLALDSEQFF. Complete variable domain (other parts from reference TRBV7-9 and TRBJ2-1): DTGVSQNPRHKITKRGQNVTFRCDPISEHNRLYWYRQTLGQGPEFLTYFQNEAQLEKSRLLSDRFSAERPKGSFSTLEIQRTEQGDSAMYLCASSLALDSEQFFGPGTRLTVL.

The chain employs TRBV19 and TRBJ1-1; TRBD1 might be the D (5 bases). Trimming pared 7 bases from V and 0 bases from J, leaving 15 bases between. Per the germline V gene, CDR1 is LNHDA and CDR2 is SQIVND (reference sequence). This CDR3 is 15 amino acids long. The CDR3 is CASKANRGLNTEAFF. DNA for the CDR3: TGTGCCAGTAAAGCGAACCGGGGCTTGAACACTGAAGCTTTCTTT.